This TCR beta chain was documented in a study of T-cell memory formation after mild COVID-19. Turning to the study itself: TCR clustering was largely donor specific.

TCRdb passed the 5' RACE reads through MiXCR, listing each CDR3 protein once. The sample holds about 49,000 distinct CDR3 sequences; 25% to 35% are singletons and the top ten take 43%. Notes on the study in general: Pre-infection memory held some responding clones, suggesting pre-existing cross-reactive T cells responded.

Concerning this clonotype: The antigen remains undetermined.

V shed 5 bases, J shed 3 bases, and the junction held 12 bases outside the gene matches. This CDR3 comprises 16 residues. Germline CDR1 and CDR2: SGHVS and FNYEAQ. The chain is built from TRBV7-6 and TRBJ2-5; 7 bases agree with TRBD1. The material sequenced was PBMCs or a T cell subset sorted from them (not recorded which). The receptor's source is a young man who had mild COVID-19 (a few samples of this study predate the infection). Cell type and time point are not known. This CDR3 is CASSERQGPRKETQYF. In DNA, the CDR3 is TGTGCCAGCAGCGAGAGACAGGGCCCGAGGAAAGAGACCCAGTACTTC.